This is a list of T cell receptor beta chains from one sample in a study of T-cell reconstitution after alpha-beta-depleted transplantation in children. TCRdb re-called the PCR reads with MiXCR, one entry per CDR3 protein. The table shows about 600,000 distinct CDR3 sequences, with under 25% occurring only once. The source was PBMCs, mostly from graft donor cells, collected 360 days after TCRalphabeta/CD19-depleted stem cell transplant. Every receptor here comes from a boy under two years old who had a stem cell transplant for acute myeloid leukemia, so the T cells may come from the graft donor. CDR3s include the opening cysteine and the closing phenylalanine or tryptophan. A D gene is named only where the DNA matches it firmly. Not every row has a clone size; where given, it reads once, few, many or a size class.

V,size,D,J,DNA,CDR3
TRBV20-1,.,TRBD1,TRBJ2-7,TGCAGTGCTTACAGGGGGCCCTCCTACGAGCAGTACTTC,CSAYRGPSYEQYF
TRBV12-3/TRBV12-4,.,.,TRBJ1-6,TGTGCCAGCAGTATACAGGGTAATTCACCCCTCCACTTT,CASSIQGNSPLHF
TRBV20-1,few,TRBD1,TRBJ1-6,TGCAGTGCTAATCAAGGACAGGGGAATTCACCCCTCCACTTT,CSANQGQGNSPLHF
TRBV5-1,many,TRBD1,TRBJ1-2,TGCGCCAGCAGCAGGGGACAGCACGCTAACTATGGCTACACCTTC,CASSRGQHANYGYTF
TRBV5-1,few,TRBD2,TRBJ2-1,TGCGCCAGCAGCCAGGGACTAGCGGGGGGAATTCCCAATGAGCAGTTCTTC,CASSQGLAGGIPNEQFF
TRBV4-1,many,.,TRBJ1-1,TGCGCCAGCAGCCAACTCGTTAGTGACACTGAAGCTTTCTTT,CASSQLVSDTEAFF
TRBV7-6,.,.,TRBJ2-5,TGTGCCAGCAGCTTTGGGGCAGGTCTAAGAGAGACCCAGTACTTC,CASSFGAGLRETQYF
TRBV20-1,.,.,TRBJ2-5,TGCAGTGCCACTCTAGAACGCCATCAAGAGACCCAGTACTTC,CSATLERHQETQYF
TRBV18,few,.,TRBJ2-5,TGTGCCAGCTCACCAGCCTGGGCCGGAGAGACCCAGTACTTC,CASSPAWAGETQYF
TRBV20-1,many,.,TRBJ2-3,TGCAGTGCTACCGAATCCTGGAGCAGCACAGATACGCAGTATTTT,CSATESWSSTDTQYF
TRBV10-2,.,.,TRBJ2-5,TGCGCCAGCAGGGAGCGTCAGGGTTCCCAAGAGACCCAGTACTTC,CASRERQGSQETQYF
TRBV25-1,few,.,TRBJ1-4,TGTGCCAGCAGTGAATCCCCAGGGCGAGGTGAAAAACTGTTTTTT,CASSESPGRGEKLFF
TRBV5-1,few,.,TRBJ2-7,TGCGCCAGCAGCTCTAACAGTCATTCCTACGAGCAGTACTTC,CASSSNSHSYEQYF
TRBV7-9,.,.,TRBJ2-3,TGTGCCAGCAGCTCAGTGTTCGGGTCAGATACGCAGTATTTT,CASSSVFGSDTQYF
TRBV28,many,.,TRBJ1-5,TGTGCCAGCAGTTTGGGTTGGAATCAGCCCCAGCATTTT,CASSLGWNQPQHF
TRBV12-3/TRBV12-4,.,TRBD1,TRBJ1-5,TGTGCCAGCAGCTCGGGACAGGTCAGGGGTGACAATCAGCCCCAGCATTTT,CASSSGQVRGDNQPQHF
TRBV12-3/TRBV12-4,.,TRBD2,TRBJ2-7,TGTGCCAGCGGACTAGCGGGCCACGAGCAGTACTTC,CASGLAGHEQYF
TRBV20-1,few,TRBD1,TRBJ2-5,TGCAGTGCTGGTCTGGACAGGGGATCTAAAGAGACCCAGTACTTC,CSAGLDRGSKETQYF
TRBV20-1,many,.,TRBJ2-7,TGCAGTGCTCCCACTGGCCAGGGAGCCTACGAGCAGTACTTC,CSAPTGQGAYEQYF
TRBV5-1,many,.,TRBJ2-2,TGCGCCAGCAGCCCCAGGGGGGGGTACACCGGGGAGCTGTTTTTT,CASSPRGGYTGELFF
TRBV12-3/TRBV12-4,many,.,TRBJ2-7,TGTGCCAGCAGTTCAACAGGGTGGGAGCAGTACTTC,CASSSTGWEQYF
TRBV6-5,many,.,TRBJ2-3,TGTGCCAGCAGATTAGACAGCACAGATACGCAGTATTTT,CASRLDSTDTQYF
TRBV6-1,.,.,TRBJ2-3,TGTGCCAGCTATAAGGACGGTAGCACAGATACGCAGTATTTT,CASYKDGSTDTQYF
TRBV5-1,few,.,TRBJ2-3,TGCGCCAGCAGCTTGAGGGACACCACAGATACGCAGTATTTT,CASSLRDTTDTQYF
TRBV12-3/TRBV12-4,few,TRBD1,TRBJ1-4,TGTGCCAGCAGTTCTACCGGGACAGGTGAAAAACTGTTTTTT,CASSSTGTGEKLFF
TRBV12-3/TRBV12-4,few,TRBD2,TRBJ2-2,TGTGCCAGCAGTCCCCCCCGGGGGGGCGGAACCGGGGAGCTGTTTTTT,CASSPPRGGGTGELFF
TRBV7-9,many,.,TRBJ2-6,TGTGCCAGCAGCTTAAGGCCGAACTCTGGGGCCAACGTCCTGACTTTC,CASSLRPNSGANVLTF
TRBV20-1,.,TRBD2,TRBJ2-3,TGCAGTGCTAGCCGGGGGGAGGCAGATACGCAGTATTTT,CSASRGEADTQYF
TRBV4-2,.,.,TRBJ2-2,TGTGCCAGCAGCCAAGAGGTCGGGCAGCCCGGGGAGCTGTTTTTT,CASSQEVGQPGELFF
TRBV5-1,many,.,TRBJ2-5,TGCGCCAGCAGCTTGCTGGGACAACACCACCAAGAGACCCAGTACTTC,CASSLLGQHHQETQYF
TRBV6-5,few,.,TRBJ2-1,TGTGCCAGCAGTTACGGGGGGACAAGTCGAGATGAGCAGTTCTTC,CASSYGGTSRDEQFF
TRBV4-3,.,.,TRBJ2-7,TGCGCCAGCAGCCAAGATAGGATCTACGAGCAGTACTTC,CASSQDRIYEQYF
TRBV20-1,few,TRBD2,TRBJ2-1,TGCAGTGCTAGTGACCCCGGGGGGATGTCCTACAATGAGCAGTTCTTC,CSASDPGGMSYNEQFF
TRBV20-1,.,.,TRBJ2-5,TGCAGTGCTAGTAGTGGGTTTTTAGAGACCCAGTACTTC,CSASSGFLETQYF
TRBV2,.,.,TRBJ2-1,TGTGCCAGCAGTCTAGCTCCGGGACGCTTTTTCTTC,CASSLAPGRFFF
TRBV12-3/TRBV12-4,many,TRBD1,TRBJ2-2,TGTGCCACCGGGACAGGCGAGAGCGGGGAGCTGTTTTTT,CATGTGESGELFF
TRBV5-8,.,TRBD1,TRBJ2-5,TGTGCCAGCAGCCCTAGGACAGGCACAGGGGAGACCCAGTACTTC,CASSPRTGTGETQYF
TRBV29-1,once,TRBD1,TRBJ2-1,TGCAGCGTTGAAGGTAATAGACAGGGGTCCTACAATGAGCAGTTCTTC,CSVEGNRQGSYNEQFF
TRBV24-1,.,.,TRBJ2-3,TGTGCCACCAGTGAGCCCGGGGCTGCTCATACGCAGTATTTT,CATSEPGAAHTQYF
TRBV9,few,.,TRBJ2-1,TGTGCCAGCAGCGTAGGAGGAGGTGGGGGGCGGAACAATGAGCAGTTCTTC,CASSVGGGGGRNNEQFF
TRBV12-3/TRBV12-4,many,TRBD1,TRBJ1-5,TGTGCCAGCAGCCCACAGGGACAGCAGCCCCAGCATTTT,CASSPQGQQPQHF
TRBV20-1,many,.,TRBJ2-5,TGCAGTGCTAGAGATGTGCAGGCCTCCCAAGAGACCCAGTACTTC,CSARDVQASQETQYF
TRBV12-3/TRBV12-4,.,.,TRBJ2-1,TGTGCCAGCAGTTTACTGGGCTCCCTCTACAATGAGCAGTTCTTC,CASSLLGSLYNEQFF
TRBV20-1,few,.,TRBJ2-1,TGCAGTGCTAATCGGGAAAACAATGAGCAGTTCTTC,CSANRENNEQFF
TRBV11-2,.,TRBD2,TRBJ2-4,TGTGCCAGCAGCCTCGGGACTAGCGGCTCACTAGCCAAAAACATTCAGTACTTC,CASSLGTSGSLAKNIQYF
TRBV5-1,.,.,TRBJ2-1,TGCGCCAGCAGCTTCCTTAGCGGCGATGGCTACAATGAGCAGTTCTTC,CASSFLSGDGYNEQFF
TRBV12-3/TRBV12-4,few,.,TRBJ2-5,TGTGCCAGCAGTCCCCGGGACAAGACCCAGTACTTC,CASSPRDKTQYF